These 28 T cell receptor beta chains share one sample of origin, sequenced in a study of memory CD4+ T cells and cytomegalovirus serostatus. Profiling relied on immunoSEQ multiplex PCR, and the TCRdb table lists in-frame clones only, not all of them. This table holds 45,000 to 65,000 clones, around 78% found once. The sort gate was single viable CD3+CD4+CD8-CD45RO+ cells for memory CD4+ T cells. Sequencing was done on a sample of memory CD4+ T cells from blood. The receptors originated from an adult in good health and CMV-seronegative.

This clone was picked up a small number of times. The chain couples TRBV6-5 to TRBJ1-6, with TRBD1 identical over 8 bases. This CDR3 is built from 15 residues. Germline CDR1 reads MNHEY; CDR2 reads SVGAGI. The trim removed 6 bases at V and 10 bases at J, leaving 11 bases unmatched. The DNA for the CDR3 is TGTGCCAGCAGCCGGGACAGGCCGTCGTGGTCACCCCTCCACTTT. It specifies CASSRDRPSWSPLHF.

CDR3 sequence reads: CASSTYSRGALETQYF. For the CDR3, the DNA is TGTGCCAGTAGTACTTACTCCCGCGGGGCCTTAGAGACCCAGTACTTC. The chain carries TRBV19 and TRBJ2-5; D might be TRBD2 (6 bases). The CDR3 runs to 16 residues. Trimming took off 4 bases at V and 4 bases at J, with 19 bases between the two ends. The germline CDR1 and CDR2 sequences are LNHDA and SQIVND (reference sequence).

The chain couples TRBV7-9 to TRBJ1-2; no firm D call. The germline CDR1 and CDR2 sequences are SEHNR and FQNEAQ (reference sequence). The length of the CDR3 is 11 residues. The V gene lost 1 base and the J gene lost 7 bases, with 4 bases spanning the gap. The CDR3 sequence is CASSLEGGYTF. DNA for the CDR3: TGTGCCAGCAGCTTAGAGGGTGGCTACACCTTC.

J is TRBJ2-2 and V is TRBV9; D ambiguous. The CDR3 has 14 amino acids. Trimming stripped 0 bases from V and 1 base from J, with 4 bases between. In germline, CDR1 is SGDLS, CDR2 YYNGEE. DNA for the CDR3: TGTGCCAGCAGCGTAGGCCGGAACACCGGGGAGCTGTTTTTT. Protein product: CASSVGRNTGELFF.

The genes are TRBV11-2 and TRBJ2-7; D is unresolved. Germline assignment: CDR1 SGHAT and CDR2 FQNNGV. The V end lost 7 bases, the J end lost 2 bases, and 6 bases lay between the germline ends. The length of the CDR3 is 11 residues. For the CDR3, the DNA is TGTGCCAGCACTGCCACCTACGAGCAGTACTTC. This encodes CASTATYEQYF.

The chain uses TRBV18 and TRBJ2-1; either TRBD1 or TRBD2 may supply D (6 bases each). CDR3 length equals 15 residues. From germline, CDR1 is KGHSH and CDR2 LQKENI. The ends were cut back, 3 bases at V and 4 bases at J, with 13 bases in the middle. In DNA, the CDR3 is TGTGCCAGCTCACCGAGTCGGGGGCTTTACAATGAGCAGTTCTTC. Encoded protein: CASSPSRGLYNEQFF.

The chain carries TRBV10-3 and TRBJ2-3; 7 bases fit TRBD2. Germline V CDR1 and CDR2: ENHRY, SYGVKD. V gave up 6 bases and J gave up 1 base; unmatched junction bases: 10. This CDR3 region has 16 residues. DNA for the CDR3: TGTGCCATCAGGGTAGGGAGCGCGGGGGGCACAGATACGCAGTATTTT. Its translation: CAIRVGSAGGTDTQYF.

The chain employs TRBV19 and TRBJ2-2; TRBD2 might be the D (5 bases). The CDR3 spans 15 residues. V was pared by 7 bases and J by 2 bases, with 14 bases between. Germline lookup yields CDR1 LNHDA and CDR2 SQIVND (reference sequence). As DNA, the CDR3 is TGTGCCAGTATGAGATCGGGGAGAAACACCGGGGAGCTGTTTTTT. It codes for CASMRSGRNTGELFF.

In this sample, this clone turned up once. The chain uses TRBV6-5 and TRBJ2-5; 8 bases are shared with TRBD1. Trimming cost V 6 bases and J 5 bases; bases outside gene matches: 8. The CDR3 covers 14 residues. Germline CDR1 is MNHEY and CDR2 is SVGAGI. The CDR3 here is CASRNTDRVETQYF. CDR3 sequence (DNA): TGTGCCAGCAGGAACACGGACAGGGTGGAGACCCAGTACTTC.

The rearrangement links TRBV2 to TRBJ1-2; 7 bases line up with TRBD1. This CDR3 region has 13 residues. The trim removed 8 bases at V and 6 bases at J, leaving 9 bases unmatched. CDR1 and CDR2 from the germline V gene are SNHLY and FYNNEI. The CDR3 region is CASGQAGGNGYTF. In DNA, the CDR3 is TGTGCCAGCGGCCAAGCAGGGGGGAATGGCTACACCTTC.

The chain carries TRBV11-2 and TRBJ2-7; TRBD1 matches 7 bases. V lost 1 base, J lost 2 bases, and 8 bases stayed unmatched. The CDR3 length is 16 residues. Germline assignment: CDR1 SGHAT and CDR2 FQNNGV. Here the CDR3 reads CASSLGRGSITYEQYF. The DNA of the CDR3 is TGTGCCAGCAGCTTAGGCAGGGGGTCGATTACCTACGAGCAGTACTTC.

The chain joins TRBV7-2 to TRBJ1-2; 10 bases align to TRBD1. J lost 4 bases, V lost 5 bases, and 10 bases had no gene match. The CDR3 loop spans 16 amino acids. The V gene's germline CDR1 is SGHTA and CDR2 FQGNSA. The DNA for the CDR3 is TGTGCCAGCAGCCCGGCTGGGGGACAGGGGTTCTATGGCTACACCTTC. The encoded protein is CASSPAGGQGFYGYTF.

The chain has TRBV18 and TRBJ2-1; TRBD2 matches 8 bases. Germline CDR1 and CDR2: KGHSH and LQKENI. The CDR3 runs 17 residues. V lost 3 bases, J lost 7 bases, and 14 bases stayed unmatched. The CDR3, as DNA: TGTGCCAGCTCACCCCTAGGACTAGAGCGGGGGTCTAATGAGCAGTTCTTC. It yields the protein CASSPLGLERGSNEQFF.

This clone came up once. The junction does not match germline at one end; this may be a read error. V gene TRBV10-3 combines with J gene TRBJ2-6; D unclear. The CDR3 length is 15 residues. CDR1 is ENHRY, CDR2 SYGVKD, per germline. CDR3: CAISKSVSGANVLTF. DNA of the CDR3: TGTGCCATCAGTAAGTCGGTCTCTGGGGCCAACGTCCTGACTTTC.

The CDR3 is CASSTSTGQQGYGTEAFF. The CDR3 DNA reads as TGTGCCAGCAGCACTTCCACCGGCCAACAGGGGTACGGCACTGAAGCTTTCTTT. The genes are TRBV7-9 and TRBJ1-1, with 7 bases aligning to TRBD1. Trimming at V came to 5 bases and at J to 4 bases, leaving 19 bases not matched to a gene. The CDR3 contains 18 residues. The germline gives CDR1 SEHNR, CDR2 FQNEAQ (reference sequence).

This chain uses TRBV7-9 with TRBJ2-7, with 9 bases aligning to TRBD1. The CDR3 runs 16 residues. The V and J ends lost 4 bases and 2 bases, in that order; junction bases with no gene match: 9. Germline lookup yields CDR1 SEHNR and CDR2 FQNEAQ (reference sequence). The CDR3 protein is CASSYRGTGYPYEQYF. The CDR3 DNA reads TGTGCCAGCAGCTACCGCGGGACAGGGTATCCCTACGAGCAGTACTTC.

Notes on this clone: A much more abundant neighbour one base away suggests this may be a read error. Additional DNA sequences in this sample encode the identical CDR3. In DNA, the CDR3 is TGTGCCAGCAGTTACCATGGGACAGGGGGCGAGCAGTACTTC. Translating it yields CASSYHGTGGEQYF. The genes are TRBV6-5 and TRBJ2-7, with 11 bases aligning to TRBD1. V dropped 2 bases and J dropped 6; count of bases not matched to a gene: 3. CDR1 and CDR2 from the germline V gene are MNHEY and SVGAGI. The CDR3 sequence is 14 residues long.

The V gene is TRBV2, the J gene TRBJ1-4, with 7 bases lining up with TRBD1. The ends lost 1 base at V and 1 base at J; junction bases unmatched: 3. The CDR3 sequence is 16 residues long. Germline V gene data show CDR1 as SNHLY and CDR2 as FYNNEI. The CDR3 region is CASSEGTGVTNEKLFF. In DNA, the CDR3 is TGTGCCAGCAGTGAAGGGACAGGCGTAACTAATGAAAAACTGTTTTTT. Full variable domain (rest looked up from reference TRBV2 and TRBJ1-4): EPEVTQTPSHQVTQMGQEVILRCVPISNHLYFYWYRQILGQKVEFLVSFYNNEISEKSEIFDDQFSVERPDGSNFTLKIRSTKLEDSAMYFCASSEGTGVTNEKLFFGSGTQLSVL.

The chain is built from TRBV1 and TRBJ1-3; TRBD1, the table's D call, was not compared with the DNA. TRBV1 is a pseudogene locus. The CDR3 is made up of 17 amino acids. The CDR3 DNA follows: TGCACCAGCAGCCAAAAAGGGAACAGGGGTTCGGGAAACACCATATATTTT. Protein: CTSSQKGNRGSGNTIYF.

This chain uses TRBV7-7 with TRBJ2-1; 9 nucleotides align to TRBD1. The CDR3 totals 15 residues. Trimming removed 5 bases from V and 7 bases from J; junction bases left unmatched: 9. Germline V gene lookup returns CDR1 SSHAT and CDR2 FNYEAQ (reference sequence). CDR3 nucleotide sequence: TGTGCCAGCAGCCCTATGACAGGGGGGTTGAATGAGCAGTTCTTC. It codes for CASSPMTGGLNEQFF.

The chain is built from TRBV6-4 and TRBJ2-5, with 8 bases aligning to TRBD1. The CDR3 is made up of 15 amino acids. Germline V gives CDR1 MRHNA, CDR2 SNTAGT. V was pared by 5 bases and J by 5 bases, with 10 bases of the junction left unmatched. CDR3 nucleotide sequence: TGTGCCAGCAGTCATGGCGACAGGGGCAGGGAGACCCAGTACTTC. Protein sequence: CASSHGDRGRETQYF.

This clone appeared a few times. The rearrangement joins TRBV30 to TRBJ1-4; D gene unclear. Germline CDR1 is GTSNPN and CDR2 is SVGIG (reference sequence). The CDR3 length is 14 residues. Deletions cut 0 bases from V and 11 bases from J, with 16 bases between. The CDR3 loop is CAWSVGQAVGKLFF. The DNA for the CDR3 is TGTGCCTGGAGTGTAGGGCAGGCCGTGGGGAAACTGTTTTTT.

The rearrangement links TRBV18 to TRBJ2-7; TRBD2 is a possible D gene (6 bases). The germline gives CDR1 KGHSH, CDR2 LQKENI. The length of the CDR3 is 13 residues. Trimming took off 3 bases at V and 2 bases at J, with 8 bases between the two ends. DNA of the CDR3: TGTGCCAGCTCACCCGCGGGACCCTACGAGCAGTACTTC. It encodes CASSPAGPYEQYF. The full variable domain, its missing parts supplied by reference TRBV18 and TRBJ2-7, is NAGVMQNPRHLVRRRGQEARLRCSPMKGHSHVYWYRQLPEEGLKFMVYLQKENIIDESGMPKERFSAEFPKEGPSILRIQQVVRGDSAAYFCASSPAGPYEQYFGPGTRLTVT.

This rearrangement joins TRBV9 to TRBJ2-3; TRBD2 matches at 13 bases. CDR1 is SGDLS and CDR2 is YYNGEE in the germline V gene. The J segment lost 3 bases and the V segment lost 0 bases, leaving 1 base of the junction unmatched. The CDR3 has 16 amino acids. CDR3 bases: TGTGCCAGCAGCGTAGAACTAGCGGGGGGGACAGATACGCAGTATTTT. This encodes CASSVELAGGTDTQYF.

This clone occurred a few times. DNA of the CDR3: TGTGCCAGCAGTCCCTGGCCTGGAAACACCATATATTTT. It translates to CASSPWPGNTIYF. The rearrangement links TRBV6-1 to TRBJ1-3, with D unclear. Germline CDR1 and CDR2: MNHNS and SASEGT. V was shortened by 5 bases and J by 2 bases, with 7 bases between the two germline ends. The length of the CDR3 is 13 residues.

This clone is labeled medium-sized. The chain couples TRBV19 to TRBJ1-5; D is uncertain. The CDR3 covers 15 residues. Trimming pared 5 bases from V and 0 bases from J, leaving 11 bases between. Germline V gives CDR1 LNHDA, CDR2 SQIVND (reference sequence). DNA for the CDR3: TGTGCCAGTAGTCCCGGACTGTATAGCAATCAGCCCCAGCATTTT. Protein: CASSPGLYSNQPQHF.

This chain links TRBV11-3 with TRBJ2-3; D possibly matches TRBD1 or TRBD2 (5 bases each). The CDR3 extends over 15 amino acids. Looked up from germline, CDR1 is SGHNT and CDR2 is YENEEA. V gave up 5 bases and J gave up 2 bases, with 14 bases separating them. The CDR3 loop reads CASSILGVPTDTQYF. CDR3 in DNA: TGTGCCAGCAGCATACTAGGGGTTCCCACAGATACGCAGTATTTT. Full variable domain (rest looked up from reference TRBV11-3 and TRBJ2-3): EAGVVQSPRYKIIEKKQPVAFWCNPISGHNTLYWYLQNLGQGPELLIRYENEEAVDDSQLPKDRFSAERLKGVDSTLKIQPAELGDSAVYLCASSILGVPTDTQYFGPGTRLTVL.

V is TRBV27 and J is TRBJ2-7; TRBD1 matches at 9 bases. Trimming took 7 bases from V and 6 from J; bases not matched to a gene: 13. Germline CDR1 and CDR2: MNHEY and SMNVEV (reference sequence). The length of the CDR3 is 15 residues. The CDR3 region is CASKTGTGMVGEQYF. In nucleotides, the CDR3 is TGTGCCAGCAAGACCGGGACAGGGATGGTTGGCGAGCAGTACTTC.